This T cell receptor beta chain was sequenced in a study of early T cells in non-severe SARS-CoV-2 infection. About the research overall: Unsorted whole blood bulk RNA was sequenced, with unpaired chains.

Study-level results: Database matching using VDJdb favored anti-spike CD8 responses, with private and CD4 specificities left missing.

Molecules of cDNA were individually given unique molecular identifiers that were attached to them. TCRdb ran MiXCR on the 5' RACE reads and lists one entry per CDR3 protein. Here the sample spans 83,000 or so distinct CDR3 sequences, about 10% being singletons. In its sample, this clonotype was seen many times. The antigen remains unidentified. The TCR comes from an adult who was a healthcare worker with PCR-confirmed SARS-CoV-2 infection or an uninfected control (not recorded which). The source was whole blood, collected at baseline.

The CDR3 coding sequence is TGCAGTGCTAGTGGGTGGGGACTAGCGGACTCCCGAGGGGAGCTGTTTTTT. Amino acids: CSASGWGLADSRGELFF. The chain recombines TRBV20-1 with TRBJ2-2; TRBD2 agrees at 11 bases. V was clipped by 3 bases and J by 8 bases; unmatched bases: 14. The CDR3 is 17 amino acids. Germline CDR1 is DFQATT and CDR2 is SNEGSKA (reference sequence).